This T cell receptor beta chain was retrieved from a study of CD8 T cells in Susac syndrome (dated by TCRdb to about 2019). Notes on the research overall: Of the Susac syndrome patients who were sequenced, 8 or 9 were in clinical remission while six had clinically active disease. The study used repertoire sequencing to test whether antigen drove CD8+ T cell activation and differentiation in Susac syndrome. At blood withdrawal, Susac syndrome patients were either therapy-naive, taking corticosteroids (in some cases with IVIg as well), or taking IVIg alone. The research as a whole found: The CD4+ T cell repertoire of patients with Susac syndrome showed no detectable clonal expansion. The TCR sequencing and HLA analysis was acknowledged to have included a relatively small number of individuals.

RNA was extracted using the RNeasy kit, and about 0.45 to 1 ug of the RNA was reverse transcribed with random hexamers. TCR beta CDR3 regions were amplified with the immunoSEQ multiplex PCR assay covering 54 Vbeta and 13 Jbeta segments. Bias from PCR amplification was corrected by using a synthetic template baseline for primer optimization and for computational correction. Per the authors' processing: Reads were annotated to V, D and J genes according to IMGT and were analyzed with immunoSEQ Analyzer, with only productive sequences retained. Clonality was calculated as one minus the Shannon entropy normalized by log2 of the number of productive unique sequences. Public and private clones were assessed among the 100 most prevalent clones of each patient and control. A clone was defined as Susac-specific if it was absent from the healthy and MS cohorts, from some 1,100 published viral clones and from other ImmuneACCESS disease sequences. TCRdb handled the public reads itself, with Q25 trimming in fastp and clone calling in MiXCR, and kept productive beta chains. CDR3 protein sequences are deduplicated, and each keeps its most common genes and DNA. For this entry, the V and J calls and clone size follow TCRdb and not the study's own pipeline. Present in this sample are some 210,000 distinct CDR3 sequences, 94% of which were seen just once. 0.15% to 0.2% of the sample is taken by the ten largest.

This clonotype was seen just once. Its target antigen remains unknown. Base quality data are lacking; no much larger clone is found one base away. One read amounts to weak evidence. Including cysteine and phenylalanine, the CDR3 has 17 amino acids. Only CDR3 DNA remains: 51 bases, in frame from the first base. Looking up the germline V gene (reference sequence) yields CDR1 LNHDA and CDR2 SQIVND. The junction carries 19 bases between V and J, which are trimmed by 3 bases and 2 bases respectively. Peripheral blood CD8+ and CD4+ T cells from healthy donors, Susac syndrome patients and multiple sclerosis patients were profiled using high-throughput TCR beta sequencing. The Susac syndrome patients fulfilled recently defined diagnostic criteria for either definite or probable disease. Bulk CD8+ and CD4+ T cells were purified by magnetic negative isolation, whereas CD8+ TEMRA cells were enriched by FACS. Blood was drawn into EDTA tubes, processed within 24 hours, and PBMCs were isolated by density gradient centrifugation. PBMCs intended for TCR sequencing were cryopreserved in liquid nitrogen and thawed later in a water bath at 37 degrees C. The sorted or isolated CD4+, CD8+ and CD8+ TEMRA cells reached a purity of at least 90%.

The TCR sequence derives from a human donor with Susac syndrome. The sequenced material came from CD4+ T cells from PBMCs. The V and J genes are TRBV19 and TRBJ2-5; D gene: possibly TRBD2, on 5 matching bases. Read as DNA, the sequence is TGTGCCAGTAGTATGAGGGCTAACAGACTCCCACAAGAGACCCAGTACTTC. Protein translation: CASSMRANRLPQETQYF.